This TCR beta chain was identified in a study of T cell repertoires in ileal Crohn's disease. About the research overall: Operated complications were stricturing disease (approximately 60%) and penetrating disease (about 40%).

This clone was recorded only once. An end of the junction does not agree with germline; a read error may underlie this. The CDR3 length is 16 residues. Germline-derived CDR1 and CDR2 are SGHTA and FQGTGA. Clones were sequenced by immunoSEQ multiplex PCR, and TCRdb holds only the in-frame ones, with some missing. In the table there are roughly 4,800 clones, roughly three quarters of which are singletons. This TCR was sampled from an adult with Crohn's disease. The source material was ileal tissue. V gene TRBV7-3 combines with J gene TRBJ2-1; TRBD1 might be the D (5 bases). CDR3 in DNA: TGTGCCAGCAGCTTAGACGGTGGGGCGCAGGGAAATGGGCAGTTCTTC. Amino acids: CASSLDGGAQGNGQFF. The full variable domain, rest sourced from reference TRBV7-3 and TRBJ2-1, is GAGVSQTPSNKVTEKGKYVELRCDPISGHTALYWYRQSLGQGPEFLIYFQGTGAADDSGLPNDRFFAVRPEGSVSTLKIQRTERGDSAVYLCASSLDGGAQGNGQFFGPGTRLTVL.